This entry lists 8 T cell receptor beta chains sequenced from one sample in a study of blood T cell repertoires in COVID-19. Clones were read by immunoSEQ multiplex PCR, and TCRdb kept only the in-frame ones, dropping some. Of some 520,000 clones detected, roughly nine tenths appear once; the ten largest clones hold roughly 0.84%. The sample consisted of peripheral blood. Every receptor here comes from a man in his late teens or twenties with COVID-19, enrolled during active disease.

The chain uses TRBV6-1 and TRBJ2-7, with 8 bases matching TRBD2. J was trimmed by 1 base and V by 3 bases; bases with no gene match: 5. The germline V gene encodes CDR1 MNHNS and CDR2 SASEGT. The CDR3 is made up of 15 amino acids. CDR3 in DNA: TGTGCCAGCAGTGATTTAACGGGGGGGTCCTACGAGCAGTACTTC. Its protein is CASSDLTGGSYEQYF.

This chain connects TRBV4-1 to TRBJ2-5; 10 bases are shared with TRBD1. The assigned J gene may be wrong: the sequence end matches TRBJ2-7 better. This CDR3 is 15 amino acids long. The germline gives CDR1 MGHRA, CDR2 YSYEKL. The CDR3 DNA sequence: TGCGCCAGCAGCCAGACCGGGACAGGGGTCTACGAGCAGTACTTC. This codes for CASSQTGTGVYEQYF.

The rearrangement uses TRBV2 and TRBJ2-3; 10 positions agree with TRBD1. J gave up 1 base and V 6 bases, and 13 bases lay outside the gene matches. Germline V CDR1 and CDR2: SNHLY, FYNNEI. This CDR3 has 18 residues. This CDR3 reads CASSDTRDRGRGTDTQYF. CDR3 sequence (DNA): TGTGCCAGCAGCGATACCCGGGACAGGGGACGGGGCACAGATACGCAGTATTTT.

Notes on this clone: This CDR3 is also generated by other DNA sequences in the sample. CDR3 in amino acids: CASSDRGNTGELFF. The DNA for the CDR3 is TGCGCCAGCAGTGACAGGGGAAACACCGGGGAGCTGTTTTTT. V usage is TRBV4-1 and J usage is TRBJ2-2; 8 nucleotides align to TRBD1. V lost 6 bases and J lost 2; bases outside the gene matches: 2. The CDR3 is 14 amino acids. Germline V lookup: CDR1 MGHRA, CDR2 YSYEKL.

The V and J genes are TRBV6-5 and TRBJ2-7; the D gene is possibly TRBD2 (5 bases). The CDR3 is 15 residues long. Germline V gene lookup returns CDR1 MNHEY and CDR2 SVGAGI. The ends were cut back, 7 bases at V and 3 bases at J, with 19 bases in the middle. CDR3 sequence reads: CASTGKGLRLYEQYF. The DNA for the CDR3 is TGTGCCAGCACGGGAAAAGGACTGAGACTCTACGAGCAGTACTTC.

This sequence joins TRBV1 and TRBJ1-2; TRBD1, the table's D call, lacks a check against the DNA. TRBV1 corresponds to a pseudogene. The CDR3 contains 17 residues. The CDR3 is CTSSGRGGRGINYGYTF. CDR3 nucleotides: TGCACCAGCAGCGGCCGAGGGGGCCGGGGGATTAACTATGGCTACACCTTC.

Only one count was recorded for this clone. V gene TRBV11-2 combines with J gene TRBJ1-6; D unresolved. V was trimmed by 5 bases and J by 7 bases, leaving 18 bases between them. This CDR3 contains 16 residues. Germline CDR1 is SGHAT and CDR2 is FQNNGV. The CDR3 coding sequence is TGTGCCAGCAGCATCTCTCGGGTGTCGATAAATTCACCCCTCCACTTT. Its protein is CASSISRVSINSPLHF.

This clone was found a few times. The junction and the germline gene differ at one end; a read error may be behind it. This chain joins TRBV11-2 and TRBJ2-7, with TRBD2 as a possible D gene (5 bases). Looked up from germline, CDR1 is SGHAT and CDR2 is FQNNGV. The CDR3 spans 12 residues. CDR3 protein: CASSSGVYRPRF. DNA for the CDR3: TGTGCCAGCAGCTCCGGGGTCTACCGCCCTCGCTTC.